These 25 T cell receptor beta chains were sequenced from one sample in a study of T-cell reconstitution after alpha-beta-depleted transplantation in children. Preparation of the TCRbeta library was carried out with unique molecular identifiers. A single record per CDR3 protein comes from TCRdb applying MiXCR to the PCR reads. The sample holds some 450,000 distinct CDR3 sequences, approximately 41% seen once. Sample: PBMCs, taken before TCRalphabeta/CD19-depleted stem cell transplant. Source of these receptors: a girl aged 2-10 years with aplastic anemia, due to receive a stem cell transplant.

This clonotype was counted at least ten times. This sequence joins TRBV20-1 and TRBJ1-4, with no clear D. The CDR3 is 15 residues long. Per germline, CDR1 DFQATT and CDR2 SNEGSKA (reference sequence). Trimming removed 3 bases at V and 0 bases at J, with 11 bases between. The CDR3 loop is CSASSSRATNEKLFF. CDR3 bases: TGCAGTGCTAGCTCCTCAAGGGCAACTAATGAAAAACTGTTTTTT.

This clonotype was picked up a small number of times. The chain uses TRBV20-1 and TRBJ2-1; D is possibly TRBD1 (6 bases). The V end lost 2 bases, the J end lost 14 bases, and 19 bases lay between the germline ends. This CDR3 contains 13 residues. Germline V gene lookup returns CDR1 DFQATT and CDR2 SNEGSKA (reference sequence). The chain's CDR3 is CSARYRVTISEFF. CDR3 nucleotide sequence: TGCAGTGCTAGATACAGGGTTACTATTTCGGAGTTCTTC.

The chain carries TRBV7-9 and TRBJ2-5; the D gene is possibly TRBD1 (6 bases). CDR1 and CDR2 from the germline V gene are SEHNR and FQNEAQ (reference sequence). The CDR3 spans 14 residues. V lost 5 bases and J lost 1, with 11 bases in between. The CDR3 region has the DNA TGTGCCAGCAGCCTTGACAGGATCCAAGAGACCCAGTACTTC. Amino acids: CASSLDRIQETQYF.

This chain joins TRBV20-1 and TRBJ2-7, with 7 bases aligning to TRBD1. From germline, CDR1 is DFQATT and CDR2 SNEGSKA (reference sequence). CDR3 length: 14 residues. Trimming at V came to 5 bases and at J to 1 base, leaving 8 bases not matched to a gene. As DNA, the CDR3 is TGCAGTGCTCCTCGGGACAGCTATTCCTACGAGCAGTACTTC. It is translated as CSAPRDSYSYEQYF.

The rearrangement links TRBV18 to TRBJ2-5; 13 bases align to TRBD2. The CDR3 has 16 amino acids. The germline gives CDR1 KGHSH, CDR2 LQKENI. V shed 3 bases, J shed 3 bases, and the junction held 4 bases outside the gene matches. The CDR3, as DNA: TGTGCCAGCTCACCCGGACTAGCGGGAGTAGAAGAGACCCAGTACTTC. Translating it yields CASSPGLAGVEETQYF.

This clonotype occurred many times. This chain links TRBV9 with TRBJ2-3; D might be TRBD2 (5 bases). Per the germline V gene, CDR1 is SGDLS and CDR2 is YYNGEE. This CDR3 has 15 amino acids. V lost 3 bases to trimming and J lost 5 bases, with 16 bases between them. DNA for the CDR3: TGTGCCAGCAGCGATTGGCCTTCCCGGGAAGATACGCAGTATTTT. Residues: CASSDWPSREDTQYF.

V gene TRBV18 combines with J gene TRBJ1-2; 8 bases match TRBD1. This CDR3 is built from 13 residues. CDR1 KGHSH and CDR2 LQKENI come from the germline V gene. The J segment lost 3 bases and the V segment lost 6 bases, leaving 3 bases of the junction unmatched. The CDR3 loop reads CASSLGQDYGYTF. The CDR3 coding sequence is TGTGCCAGCTCGCTGGGACAGGACTATGGCTACACCTTC. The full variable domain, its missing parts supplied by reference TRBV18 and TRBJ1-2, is NAGVMQNPRHLVRRRGQEARLRCSPMKGHSHVYWYRQLPEEGLKFMVYLQKENIIDESGMPKERFSAEFPKEGPSILRIQQVVRGDSAAYFCASSLGQDYGYTFGSGTRLTVV.

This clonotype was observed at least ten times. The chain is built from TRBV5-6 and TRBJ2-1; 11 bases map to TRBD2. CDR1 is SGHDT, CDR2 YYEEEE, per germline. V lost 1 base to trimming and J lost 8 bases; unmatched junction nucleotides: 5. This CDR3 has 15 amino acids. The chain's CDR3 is CASSLRLAGGHEQFF. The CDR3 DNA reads TGTGCCAGCAGCTTGCGGCTAGCGGGAGGTCATGAGCAGTTCTTC.

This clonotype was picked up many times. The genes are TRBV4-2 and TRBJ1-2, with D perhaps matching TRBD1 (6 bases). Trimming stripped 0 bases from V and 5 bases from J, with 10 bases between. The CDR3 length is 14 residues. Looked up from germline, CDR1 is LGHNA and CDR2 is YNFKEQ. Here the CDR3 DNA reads TGTGCCAGCAGCCAAGAAAACAGGGTGTATGGCTACACCTTC. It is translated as CASSQENRVYGYTF.

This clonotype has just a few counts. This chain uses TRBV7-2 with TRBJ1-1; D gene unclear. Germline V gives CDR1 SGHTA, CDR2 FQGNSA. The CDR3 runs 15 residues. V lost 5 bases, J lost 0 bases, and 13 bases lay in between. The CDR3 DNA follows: TGTGCCAGCAGCCCCCGTCCGAACATGAACACTGAAGCTTTCTTT. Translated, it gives CASSPRPNMNTEAFF.

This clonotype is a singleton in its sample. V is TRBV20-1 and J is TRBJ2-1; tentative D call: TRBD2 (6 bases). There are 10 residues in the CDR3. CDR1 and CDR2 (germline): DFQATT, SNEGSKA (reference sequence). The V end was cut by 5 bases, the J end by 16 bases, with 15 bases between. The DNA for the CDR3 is TGCAGTGCTCGATCGGGAGTTCCTTTCTTC. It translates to CSARSGVPFF.

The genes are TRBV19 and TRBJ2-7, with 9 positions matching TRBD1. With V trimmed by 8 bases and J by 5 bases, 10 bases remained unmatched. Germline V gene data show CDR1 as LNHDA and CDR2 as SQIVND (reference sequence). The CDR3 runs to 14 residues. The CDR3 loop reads CASATTGGKNEQYF. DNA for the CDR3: TGTGCCAGTGCGACAACAGGGGGCAAAAACGAGCAGTACTTC.

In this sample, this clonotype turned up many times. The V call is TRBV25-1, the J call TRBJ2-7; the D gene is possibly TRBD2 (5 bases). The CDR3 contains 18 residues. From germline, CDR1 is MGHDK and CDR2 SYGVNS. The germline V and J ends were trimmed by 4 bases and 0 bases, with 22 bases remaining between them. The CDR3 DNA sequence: TGTGCCAGCAGTGCACCTATCTCCCGGGGTCTAAGCTCCTACGAGCAGTACTTC. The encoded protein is CASSAPISRGLSSYEQYF.

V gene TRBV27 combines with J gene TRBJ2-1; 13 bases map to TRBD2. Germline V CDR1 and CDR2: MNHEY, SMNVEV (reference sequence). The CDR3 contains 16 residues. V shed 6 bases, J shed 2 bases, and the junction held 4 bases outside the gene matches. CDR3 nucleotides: TGTGCCAGCAGACCAGGACTAGCGGGGGCCTACAATGAGCAGTTCTTC. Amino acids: CASRPGLAGAYNEQFF.

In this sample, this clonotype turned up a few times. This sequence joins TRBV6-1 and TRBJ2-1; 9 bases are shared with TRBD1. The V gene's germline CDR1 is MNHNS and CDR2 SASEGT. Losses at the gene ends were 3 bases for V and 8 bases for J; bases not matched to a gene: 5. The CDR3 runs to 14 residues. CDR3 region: CASSEGQGWDEQFF. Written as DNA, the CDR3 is TGTGCCAGCAGTGAGGGACAGGGATGGGATGAGCAGTTCTTC.

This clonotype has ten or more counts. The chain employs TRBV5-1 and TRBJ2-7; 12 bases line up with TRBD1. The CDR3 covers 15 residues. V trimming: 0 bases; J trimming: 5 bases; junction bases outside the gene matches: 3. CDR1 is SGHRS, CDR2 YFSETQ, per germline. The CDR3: CASSLGDRGHHEQYF. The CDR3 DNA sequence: TGCGCCAGCAGCTTGGGGGACAGGGGGCACCACGAGCAGTACTTC.

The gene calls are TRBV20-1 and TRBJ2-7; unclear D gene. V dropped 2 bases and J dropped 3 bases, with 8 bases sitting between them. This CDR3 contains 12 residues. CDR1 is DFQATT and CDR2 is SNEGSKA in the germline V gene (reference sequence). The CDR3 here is CSARLNSYEQYF. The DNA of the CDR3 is TGCAGTGCTAGACTAAATAGCTACGAGCAGTACTTC.

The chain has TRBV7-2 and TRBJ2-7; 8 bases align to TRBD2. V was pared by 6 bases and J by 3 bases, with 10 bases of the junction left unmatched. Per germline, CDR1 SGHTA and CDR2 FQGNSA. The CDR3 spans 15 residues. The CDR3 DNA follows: TGTGCCAGCAGTTCCCGGGAGCGGGGGAGCTACGAGCAGTACTTC. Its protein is CASSSRERGSYEQYF.

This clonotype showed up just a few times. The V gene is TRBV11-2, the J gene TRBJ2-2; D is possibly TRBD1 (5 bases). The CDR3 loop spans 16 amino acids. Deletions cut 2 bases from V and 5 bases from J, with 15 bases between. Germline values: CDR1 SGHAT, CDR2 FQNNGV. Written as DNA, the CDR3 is TGTGCCAGCAGCTTAACCTCTTCTAGGGGAACCGGGGAGCTGTTTTTT. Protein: CASSLTSSRGTGELFF.

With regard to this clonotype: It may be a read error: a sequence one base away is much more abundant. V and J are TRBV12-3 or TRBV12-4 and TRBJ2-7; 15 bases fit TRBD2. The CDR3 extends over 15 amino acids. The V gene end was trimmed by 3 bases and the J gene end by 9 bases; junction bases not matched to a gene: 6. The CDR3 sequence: CASSLRTSGRGAQYF. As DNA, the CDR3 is TGTGCCAGCAGTTTGAGGACTAGCGGGAGGGGCGCGCAGTACTTC.

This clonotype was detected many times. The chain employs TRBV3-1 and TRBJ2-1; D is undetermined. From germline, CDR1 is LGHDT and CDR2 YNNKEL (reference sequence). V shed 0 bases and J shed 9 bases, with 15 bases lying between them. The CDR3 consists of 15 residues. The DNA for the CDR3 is TGTGCCAGCAGCCAAGATCCTGGGGTGTTGGGTGAGCAGTTCTTC. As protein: CASSQDPGVLGEQFF.

The CDR3: CATSRDWVGRNNQPQHF. The DNA for the CDR3 is TGTGCCACCAGCAGAGATTGGGTCGGGAGGAACAATCAGCCCCAGCATTTT. The chain combines TRBV15 with TRBJ1-5; no clear D. Trimming shortened V by 0 bases and J by 3 bases, and 15 bases separated the two germline ends. Germline-derived CDR1 and CDR2 are LNHNV and YYDKDF (reference sequence). This CDR3 contains 17 residues.

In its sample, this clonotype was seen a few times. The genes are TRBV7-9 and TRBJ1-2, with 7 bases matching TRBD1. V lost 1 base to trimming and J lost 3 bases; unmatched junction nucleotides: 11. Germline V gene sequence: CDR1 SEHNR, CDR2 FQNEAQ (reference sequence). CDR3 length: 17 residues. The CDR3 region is CASSLVDRAARDYGYTF. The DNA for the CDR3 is TGTGCCAGCAGCTTAGTAGACAGGGCGGCTAGAGACTATGGCTACACCTTC.

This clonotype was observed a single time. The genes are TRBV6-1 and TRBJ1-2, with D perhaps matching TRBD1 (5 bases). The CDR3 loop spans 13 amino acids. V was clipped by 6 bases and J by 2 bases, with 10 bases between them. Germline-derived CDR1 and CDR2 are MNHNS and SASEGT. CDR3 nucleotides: TGTGCCAGCAGAAGGGACGGAAACTATGGCTACACCTTC. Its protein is CASRRDGNYGYTF.

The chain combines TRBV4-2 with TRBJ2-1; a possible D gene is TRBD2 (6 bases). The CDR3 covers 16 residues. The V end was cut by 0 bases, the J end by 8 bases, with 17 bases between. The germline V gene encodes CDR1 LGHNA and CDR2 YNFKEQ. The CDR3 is CASSQDLSRLVDEQFF. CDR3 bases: TGTGCCAGCAGCCAAGATCTCTCGAGACTAGTCGATGAGCAGTTCTTC.